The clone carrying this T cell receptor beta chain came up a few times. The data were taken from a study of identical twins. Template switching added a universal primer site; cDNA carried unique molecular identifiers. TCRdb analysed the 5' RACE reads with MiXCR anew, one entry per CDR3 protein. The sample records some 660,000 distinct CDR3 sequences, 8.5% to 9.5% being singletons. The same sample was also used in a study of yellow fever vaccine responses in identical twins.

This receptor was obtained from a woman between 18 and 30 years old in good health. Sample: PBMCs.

This CDR3 is CASSEEMTGVSYEQYF. CDR3 nucleotide sequence: TGTGCCAGCAGTGAAGAGATGACAGGGGTCTCCTACGAGCAGTACTTC. The chain joins TRBV25-1 to TRBJ2-7; 8 bases line up with TRBD1. V gave up 2 bases and J gave up 0 bases; unmatched junction bases: 6. Per germline, CDR1 MGHDK and CDR2 SYGVNS. The CDR3 spans 16 residues.